Listed here is a single TCR beta chain. Its specificity is unknown. The PCR employed 60 Vbeta primers together with 13 Jbeta primers. Profiled with immunoSEQ multiplex PCR; TCRdb holds only in-frame clones, not every one. Among under 130,000 clones, just over 75% were seen once, and the ten largest hold around 8.4%. This record comes from a study of cytomegalovirus exposure and HLA in healthy donors. Across the whole study: Earlier findings included about 120 million unique TCR beta sequences obtained from 150 million to 200 million T cells. Notes on the study in general: Among immune exposure information, only CMV serostatus was available. After further analysis at a later stage, some 15,000 TCR beta sequences were associated with HLA alleles at 0.05 false discovery rate.

The specimen sequenced was PBMCs. The sequence derives from a man aged 35 to 55 in good health and CMV-seropositive.

The CDR3 spells CASHGQGRGSYNEQFF. For the CDR3, the DNA is TGTGCCAGTCATGGACAGGGGAGGGGATCCTACAATGAGCAGTTCTTC. The chain has TRBV19 and TRBJ2-1; 9 nucleotides match TRBD1. V was pared by 8 bases and J by 1 base, with 9 bases of the junction left unmatched. Germline-derived CDR1 and CDR2 are LNHDA and SQIVND (reference sequence). The CDR3 sequence is 16 residues long.